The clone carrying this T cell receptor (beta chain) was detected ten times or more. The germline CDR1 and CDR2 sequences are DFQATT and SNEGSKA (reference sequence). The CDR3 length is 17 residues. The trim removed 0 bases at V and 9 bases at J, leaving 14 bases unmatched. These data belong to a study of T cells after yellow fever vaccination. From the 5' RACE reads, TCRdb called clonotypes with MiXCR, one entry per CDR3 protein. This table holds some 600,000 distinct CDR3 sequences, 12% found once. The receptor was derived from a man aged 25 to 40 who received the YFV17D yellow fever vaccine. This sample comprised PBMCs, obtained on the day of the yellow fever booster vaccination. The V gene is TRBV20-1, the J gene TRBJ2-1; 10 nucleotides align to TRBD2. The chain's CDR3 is CSARDPYSSGSSGEQFF. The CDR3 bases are TGCAGTGCTAGAGATCCATATTCTAGCGGGAGTAGCGGTGAGCAGTTCTTC.